This T cell receptor (beta chain) stems from a study of blood T cell repertoires in COVID-19. The method was immunoSEQ multiplex PCR; TCRdb's version includes in-frame clones alone and lacks a portion of them. Found here are around 25,000 clones, approximately 92% of them singletons; the top ten hold 15% to 20%. CDR3 length: 15 amino acids. The germline V gene has CDR1 LGHNA and CDR2 YNFKEQ. V trimming: 0 bases; J trimming: 5 bases; junction bases outside the gene matches: 3. The sequenced sample was peripheral blood. This clonotype was obtained from a human donor in a cohort sampled during active COVID-19. The chain has TRBV4-2 and TRBJ2-2; 7 bases fit TRBD2. In nucleotides, the CDR3 is TGTGCCAGCAGCCAAGATACCGGGGGGACCGGGGAGCTGTTTTTT. This codes for CASSQDTGGTGELFF.